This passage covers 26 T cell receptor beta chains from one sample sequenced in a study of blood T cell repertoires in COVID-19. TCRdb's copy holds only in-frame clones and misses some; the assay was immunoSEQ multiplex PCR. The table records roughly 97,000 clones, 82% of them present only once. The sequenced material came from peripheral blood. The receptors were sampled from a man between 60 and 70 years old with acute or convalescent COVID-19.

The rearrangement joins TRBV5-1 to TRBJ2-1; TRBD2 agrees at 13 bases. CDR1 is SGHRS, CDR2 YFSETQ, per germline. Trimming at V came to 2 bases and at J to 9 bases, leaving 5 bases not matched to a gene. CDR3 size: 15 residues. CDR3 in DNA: TGCGCCAGCAGCTTCACTAGCGGGGGGGCCAGTGAGCAGTTCTTC. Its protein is CASSFTSGGASEQFF.

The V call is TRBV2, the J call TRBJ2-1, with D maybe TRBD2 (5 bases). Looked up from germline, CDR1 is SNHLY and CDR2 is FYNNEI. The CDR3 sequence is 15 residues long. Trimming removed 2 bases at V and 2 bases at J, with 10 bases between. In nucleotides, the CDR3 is TGTGCCAGCAGTGAATCTAGCCCGACCTACAATGAGCAGTTCTTC. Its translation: CASSESSPTYNEQFF.

The CDR3 spells CASSLGREANSPLHF. The CDR3 bases are TGTGCCAGCAGCTTGGGACGGGAAGCGAATTCACCCCTCCACTTT. V usage is TRBV5-4 and J usage is TRBJ1-6; the D is unclear. Trimming shortened V by 0 bases and J by 7 bases, and 11 bases separated the two germline ends. The CDR3 consists of 15 residues. CDR1 and CDR2 from the germline V gene are SGHNT and YYREEE (reference sequence).

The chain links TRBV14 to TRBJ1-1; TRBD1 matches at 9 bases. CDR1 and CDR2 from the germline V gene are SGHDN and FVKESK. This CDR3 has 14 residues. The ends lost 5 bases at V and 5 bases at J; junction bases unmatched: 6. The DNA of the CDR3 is TGTGCCAGCAGCAAACAGGGGGCGCATACTGAAGCTTTCTTT. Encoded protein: CASSKQGAHTEAFF.

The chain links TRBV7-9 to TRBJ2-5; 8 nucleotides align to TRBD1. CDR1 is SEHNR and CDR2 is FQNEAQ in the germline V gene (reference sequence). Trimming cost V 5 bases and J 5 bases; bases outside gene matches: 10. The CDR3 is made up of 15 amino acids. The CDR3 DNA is TGTGCCAGCAGCCCAGGGGACAGGTTTGTGGAGACCCAGTACTTC. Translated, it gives CASSPGDRFVETQYF.

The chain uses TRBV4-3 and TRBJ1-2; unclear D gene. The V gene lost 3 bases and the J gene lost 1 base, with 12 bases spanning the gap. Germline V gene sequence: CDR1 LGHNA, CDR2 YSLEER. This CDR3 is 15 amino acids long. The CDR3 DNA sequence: TGCGCCAGCAGCCAGCACACCGCCCTTAACTATGGCTACACCTTC. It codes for CASSQHTALNYGYTF.

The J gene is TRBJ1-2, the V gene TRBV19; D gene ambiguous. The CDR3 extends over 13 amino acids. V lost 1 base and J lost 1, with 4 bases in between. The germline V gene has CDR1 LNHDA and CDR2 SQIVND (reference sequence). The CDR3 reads CASSIVLNYGYTF. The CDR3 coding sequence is TGTGCCAGTAGTATAGTACTTAACTATGGCTACACCTTC.

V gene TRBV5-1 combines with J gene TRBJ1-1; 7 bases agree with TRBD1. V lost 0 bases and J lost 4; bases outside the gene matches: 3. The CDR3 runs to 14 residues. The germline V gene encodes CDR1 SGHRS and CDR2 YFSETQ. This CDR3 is CASSLAAGGTEAFF. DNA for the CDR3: TGCGCCAGCAGCTTGGCGGCAGGGGGCACTGAAGCTTTCTTT.

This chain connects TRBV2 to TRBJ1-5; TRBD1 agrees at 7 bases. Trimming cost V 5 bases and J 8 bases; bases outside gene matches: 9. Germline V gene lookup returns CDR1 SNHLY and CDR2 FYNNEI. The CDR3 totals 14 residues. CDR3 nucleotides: TGTGCCAGCAGTTCCCGACAGGGCCGTGAGCCCCAGCATTTT. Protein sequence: CASSSRQGREPQHF.

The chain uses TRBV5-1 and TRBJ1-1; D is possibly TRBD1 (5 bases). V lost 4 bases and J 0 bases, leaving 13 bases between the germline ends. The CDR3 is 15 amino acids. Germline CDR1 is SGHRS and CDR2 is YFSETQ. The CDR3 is CASSRGLLMNTEAFF. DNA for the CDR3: TGCGCCAGCAGCAGGGGACTTCTGATGAACACTGAAGCTTTCTTT.

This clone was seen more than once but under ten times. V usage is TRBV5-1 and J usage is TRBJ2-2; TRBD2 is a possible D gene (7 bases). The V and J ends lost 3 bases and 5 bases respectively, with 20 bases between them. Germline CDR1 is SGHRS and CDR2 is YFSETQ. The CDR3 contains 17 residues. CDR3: CASSSSVRGARTGELFF. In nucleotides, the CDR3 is TGCGCCAGCAGCTCCTCAGTTCGGGGGGCGCGTACCGGGGAGCTGTTTTTT.

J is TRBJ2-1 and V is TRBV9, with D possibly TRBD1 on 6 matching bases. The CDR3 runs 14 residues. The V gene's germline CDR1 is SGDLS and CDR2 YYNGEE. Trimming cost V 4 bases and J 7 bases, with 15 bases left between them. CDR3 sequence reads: CASSLLQGWNEQFF. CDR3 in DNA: TGTGCCAGCAGCCTTTTACAGGGTTGGAATGAGCAGTTCTTC.

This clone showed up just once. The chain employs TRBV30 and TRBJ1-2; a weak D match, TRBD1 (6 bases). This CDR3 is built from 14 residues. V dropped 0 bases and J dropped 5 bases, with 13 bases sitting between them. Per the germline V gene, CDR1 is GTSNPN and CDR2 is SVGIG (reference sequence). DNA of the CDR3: TGTGCCTGGAGTGTACCGGGACATGGGTATGGCTACACCTTC. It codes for CAWSVPGHGYGYTF.

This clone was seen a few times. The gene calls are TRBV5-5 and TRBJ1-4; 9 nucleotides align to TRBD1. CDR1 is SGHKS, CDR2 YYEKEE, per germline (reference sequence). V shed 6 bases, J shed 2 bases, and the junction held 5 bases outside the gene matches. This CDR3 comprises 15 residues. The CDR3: CASNYRGLTNEKLFF. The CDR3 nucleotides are TGTGCCAGCAATTACAGGGGGCTTACTAATGAAAAACTGTTTTTT.

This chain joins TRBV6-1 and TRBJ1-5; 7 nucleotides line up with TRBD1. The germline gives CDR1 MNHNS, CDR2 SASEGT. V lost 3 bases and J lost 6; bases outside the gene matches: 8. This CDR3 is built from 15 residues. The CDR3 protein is CASSEFRGQRQPQHF. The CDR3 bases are TGTGCCAGCAGTGAGTTTAGGGGGCAGCGTCAGCCCCAGCATTTT.

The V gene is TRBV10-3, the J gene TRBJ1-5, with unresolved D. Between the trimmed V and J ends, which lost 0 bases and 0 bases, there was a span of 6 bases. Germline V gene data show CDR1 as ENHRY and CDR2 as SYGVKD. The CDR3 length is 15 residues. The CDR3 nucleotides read TGTGCCATCAGTGAGTCCCGAGCTAGCAATCAGCCCCAGCATTTT. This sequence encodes CAISESRASNQPQHF.

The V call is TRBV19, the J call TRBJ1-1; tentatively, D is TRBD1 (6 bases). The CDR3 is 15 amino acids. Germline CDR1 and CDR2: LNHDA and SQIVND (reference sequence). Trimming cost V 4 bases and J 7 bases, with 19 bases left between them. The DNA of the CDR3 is TGTGCCAGTAGTAGGGCCCCCATGGGGGCGAGTGAAGCTTTCTTT. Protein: CASSRAPMGASEAFF. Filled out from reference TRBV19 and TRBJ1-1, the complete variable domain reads DGGITQSPKYLFRKEGQNVTLSCEQNLNHDAMYWYRQDPGQGLRLIYYSQIVNDFQKGDIAEGYSVSREKKESFPLTVTSAQKNPTAFYLCASSRAPMGASEAFFGQGTRLTVV.

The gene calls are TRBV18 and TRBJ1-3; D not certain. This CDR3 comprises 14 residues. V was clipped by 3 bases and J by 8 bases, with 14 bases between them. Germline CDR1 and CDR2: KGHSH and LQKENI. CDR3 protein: CASSPYTFRDTIYF. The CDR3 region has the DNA TGTGCCAGCTCACCCTACACATTCCGGGACACCATATATTTT.

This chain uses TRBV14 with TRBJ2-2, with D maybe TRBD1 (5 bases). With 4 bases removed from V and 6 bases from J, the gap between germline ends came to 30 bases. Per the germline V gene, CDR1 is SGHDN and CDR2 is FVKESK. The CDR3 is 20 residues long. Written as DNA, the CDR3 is TGTGCCAGCAGCCCCTCAGGTATCGACAGCGCCCGAACGGAGTCCGGGGAGCTGTTTTTT. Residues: CASSPSGIDSARTESGELFF.

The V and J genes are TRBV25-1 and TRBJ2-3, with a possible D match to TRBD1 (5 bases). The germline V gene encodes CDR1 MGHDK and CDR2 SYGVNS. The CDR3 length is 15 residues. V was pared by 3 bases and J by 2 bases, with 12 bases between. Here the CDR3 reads CASSDSGRNTDTQYF. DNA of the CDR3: TGTGCCAGCAGTGATTCAGGGCGAAACACAGATACGCAGTATTTT.

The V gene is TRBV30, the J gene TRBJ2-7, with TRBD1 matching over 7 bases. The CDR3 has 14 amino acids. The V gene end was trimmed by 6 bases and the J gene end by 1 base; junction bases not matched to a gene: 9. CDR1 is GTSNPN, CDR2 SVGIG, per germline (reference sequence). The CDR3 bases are TGTGCCTGCCAGAGTCGGACAGGTTCCTACGAGCAGTACTTC. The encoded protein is CACQSRTGSYEQYF.

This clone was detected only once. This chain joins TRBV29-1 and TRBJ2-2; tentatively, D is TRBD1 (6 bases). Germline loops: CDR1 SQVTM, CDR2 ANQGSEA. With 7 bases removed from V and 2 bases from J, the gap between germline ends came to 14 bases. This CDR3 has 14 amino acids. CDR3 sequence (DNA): TGCAGCGCAGCAGGGGACAAAAACACCGGGGAGCTGTTTTTT. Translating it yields CSAAGDKNTGELFF.

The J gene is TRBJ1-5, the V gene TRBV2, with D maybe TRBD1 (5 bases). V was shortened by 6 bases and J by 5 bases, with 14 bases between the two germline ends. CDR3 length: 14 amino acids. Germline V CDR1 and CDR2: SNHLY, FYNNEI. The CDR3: CASSATGRDQPQHF. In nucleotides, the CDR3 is TGTGCCAGCAGCGCAACAGGTAGGGATCAGCCCCAGCATTTT.

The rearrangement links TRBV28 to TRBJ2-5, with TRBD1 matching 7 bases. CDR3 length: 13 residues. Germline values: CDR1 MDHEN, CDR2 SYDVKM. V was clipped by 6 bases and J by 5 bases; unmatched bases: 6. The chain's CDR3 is CASRLTGVETQYF. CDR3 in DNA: TGTGCCAGCAGGCTTACAGGGGTGGAGACCCAGTACTTC.

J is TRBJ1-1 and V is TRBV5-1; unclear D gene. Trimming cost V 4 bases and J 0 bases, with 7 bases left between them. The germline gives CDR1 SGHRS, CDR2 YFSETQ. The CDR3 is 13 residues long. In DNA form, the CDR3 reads TGCGCCAGCAGCCCCACTATGAACACTGAAGCTTTCTTT. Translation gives CASSPTMNTEAFF.

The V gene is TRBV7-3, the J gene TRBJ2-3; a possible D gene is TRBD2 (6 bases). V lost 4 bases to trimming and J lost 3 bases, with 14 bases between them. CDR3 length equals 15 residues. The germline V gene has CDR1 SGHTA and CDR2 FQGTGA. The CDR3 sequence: CASSSVGSRTDTQYF. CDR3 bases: TGTGCCAGCAGCTCGGTCGGGAGTAGGACAGATACGCAGTATTTT.